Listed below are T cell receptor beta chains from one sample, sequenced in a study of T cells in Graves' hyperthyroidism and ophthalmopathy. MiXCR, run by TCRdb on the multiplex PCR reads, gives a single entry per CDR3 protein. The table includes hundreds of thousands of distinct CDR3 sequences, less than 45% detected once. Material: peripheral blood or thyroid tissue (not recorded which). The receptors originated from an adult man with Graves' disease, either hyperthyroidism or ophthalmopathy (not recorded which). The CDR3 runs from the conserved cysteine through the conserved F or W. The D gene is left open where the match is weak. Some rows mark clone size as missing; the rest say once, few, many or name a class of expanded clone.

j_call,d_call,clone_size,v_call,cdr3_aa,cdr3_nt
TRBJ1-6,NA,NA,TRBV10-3,CAISEGSYNSPLHF,TGTGCCATCAGTGAGGGCTCCTATAATTCACCCCTCCACTTT
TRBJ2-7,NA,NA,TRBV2,CASSASGDFYEQYF,TGTGCCAGCAGTGCATCAGGGGATTTCTACGAGCAGTACTTC
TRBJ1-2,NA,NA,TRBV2,CASGGPWDGYTF,TGTGCTAGCGGGGGGCCCTGGGATGGCTACACCTTC
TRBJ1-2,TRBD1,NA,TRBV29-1,CSEQGYHGYTF,TGCAGCGAACAGGGGTATCATGGCTACACCTTC
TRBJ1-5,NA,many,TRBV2,CASSEGGGGQPQHF,TGTGCCAGCAGTGAGGGCGGGGGGGGTCAGCCCCAGCATTTT
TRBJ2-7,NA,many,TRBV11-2,CASNQLGDEQYF,TGTGCCAGCAACCAACTAGGGGACGAGCAGTACTTC
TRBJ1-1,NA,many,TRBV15,CATSRDPRNTEAFF,TGTGCCACCAGCAGAGATCCGAGGAACACTGAAGCTTTCTTT
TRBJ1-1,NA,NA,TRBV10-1,CASTLPGVNTEAFF,TGCGCCAGCACCTTGCCAGGGGTAAACACTGAAGCTTTCTTT
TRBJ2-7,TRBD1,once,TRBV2,CASPRPGQGIHEQYF,TGTGCCAGCCCGAGGCCGGGACAGGGGATCCACGAGCAGTACTTC
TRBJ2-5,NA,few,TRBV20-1,CSAREGAEGETQYF,TGCAGTGCTAGAGAGGGTGCGGAGGGGGAGACCCAGTACTTC
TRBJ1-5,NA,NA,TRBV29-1,CAWSVYGYNQPQHF,TGTGCCTGGAGTGTCTACGGTTACAATCAGCCCCAGCATTTT
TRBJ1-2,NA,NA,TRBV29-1,CSVEGTVNGYTF,TGCAGCGTTGAAGGGACAGTGAACGGCTACACCTTC
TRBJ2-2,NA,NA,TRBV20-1,CSATGQNTGELFF,TGCAGTGCAACGGGACAGAACACCGGGGAGCTGTTTTTT
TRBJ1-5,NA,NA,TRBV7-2,CASSPGQISNQPQHF,TGTGCCAGCAGCCCGGGACAAATTAGCAATCAGCCCCAGCATTTT
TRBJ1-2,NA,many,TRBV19,CASSNRQQRGYGYTF,TGTGCCAGTAGTAACCGACAGCAGCGAGGATATGGCTACACCTTC
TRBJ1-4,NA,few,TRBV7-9,CASSQSGLINEKLFF,TGTGCCAGCAGCCAGAGCGGACTGATTAATGAAAAACTGTTTTTT
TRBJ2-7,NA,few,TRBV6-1,CASSLVSLGQYEQYF,TGTGCCAGCAGTCTCGTCAGCCTCGGCCAATACGAGCAGTACTTC
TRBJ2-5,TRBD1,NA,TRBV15,CATSTDRGGETQYF,TGTGCCACCAGCACAGACAGGGGTGGAGAGACCCAGTACTTC
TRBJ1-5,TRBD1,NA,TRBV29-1,CSSSGQGNQPQHF,TGCAGCAGTTCTGGACAGGGCAATCAGCCCCAGCATTTT
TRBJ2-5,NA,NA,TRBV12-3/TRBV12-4,CASSLDEGAQYF,TGTGCCAGCAGTTTAGACGAGGGGGCCCAGTACTTC
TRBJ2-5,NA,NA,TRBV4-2,CASSLGVAAQETQYF,TGTGCCAGCAGCTTGGGGGTAGCGGCCCAAGAGACCCAGTACTTC
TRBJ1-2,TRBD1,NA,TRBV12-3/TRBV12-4,CASSATGQNYGYTF,TGTGCCAGCAGTGCGACAGGGCAAAACTATGGCTACACCTTC
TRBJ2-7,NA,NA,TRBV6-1,CASSAKIQGSAYERYF,TGTGCCAGCAGTGCCAAAATACAGGGATCTGCGTACGAGCGGTACTTC
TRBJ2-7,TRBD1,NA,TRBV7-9,CASSWGQGVSSYEQYF,TGTGCCAGCAGTTGGGGACAGGGGGTGTCCTCCTACGAGCAGTACTTC
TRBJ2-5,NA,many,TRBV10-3,CATGGSRQETQYF,TGTGCCACCGGGGGTAGTAGACAAGAGACCCAGTACTTC
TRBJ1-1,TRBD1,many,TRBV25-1,CASSGVGQGAEAFF,TGTGCCAGCAGTGGAGTAGGACAGGGGGCTGAAGCTTTCTTT
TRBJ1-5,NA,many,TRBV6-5,CASRTSNQPQHF,TGTGCCAGCAGGACTAGCAATCAGCCCCAGCATTTT
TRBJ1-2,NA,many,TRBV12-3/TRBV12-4,CASSLTLNYGYTF,TGTGCCAGCAGTTTGACCCTGAACTATGGCTACACCTTC
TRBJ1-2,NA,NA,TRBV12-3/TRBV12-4,CASSTAGVGDGYTF,TGTGCCAGCAGTACCGCAGGGGTAGGGGATGGCTACACCTTC
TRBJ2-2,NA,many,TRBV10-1,CASSEGYAGELFF,TGCGCCAGCAGTGAGGGGTACGCCGGGGAGCTGTTTTTT
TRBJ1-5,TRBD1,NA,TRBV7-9,CASSLWDRGISPQHF,TGTGCCAGCAGCTTGTGGGACAGGGGGATTTCGCCCCAGCATTTT
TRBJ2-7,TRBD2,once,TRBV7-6,CASSTAVVGGYEQYF,TGTGCCAGCAGCACTGCCGTCGTCGGGGGGTACGAGCAGTACTTC
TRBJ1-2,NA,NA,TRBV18,CASSPPREKSGYTF,TGTGCCAGCTCACCACCCAGGGAGAAGTCCGGCTACACCTTC
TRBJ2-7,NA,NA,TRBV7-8,CASSPGHTRSYEQYF,TGTGCCAGCAGCCCGGGACACACACGATCCTACGAGCAGTACTTC
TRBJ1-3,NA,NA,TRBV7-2,CASSLAGRISGNTIYF,TGTGCCAGCAGCTTGGCAGGACGGATCTCTGGAAACACCATATATTTT
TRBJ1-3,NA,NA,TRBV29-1,CSVGGMNTGNTIYF,TGCAGCGTTGGTGGGATGAACACTGGAAACACCATATATTTT
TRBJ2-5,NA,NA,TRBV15,CATSRETGRTQYF,TGTGCCACCAGCAGAGAGACGGGTCGGACCCAGTACTTC
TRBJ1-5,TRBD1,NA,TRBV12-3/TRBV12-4,CASRLRGQGNQPQHF,TGTGCCAGCAGACTACGGGGACAGGGGAATCAGCCCCAGCATTTT
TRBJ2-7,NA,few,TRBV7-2,CASSSIGRNSYEQYF,TGTGCCAGCAGCTCAATCGGGAGAAACTCCTACGAGCAGTACTTC
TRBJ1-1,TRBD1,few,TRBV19,CATGQGSMNTEAFF,TGTGCCACAGGACAGGGATCAATGAACACTGAAGCTTTCTTT
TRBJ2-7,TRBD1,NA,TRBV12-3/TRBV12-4,CASSHGQGDYEQYF,TGTGCCAGCAGCCATGGACAGGGGGACTACGAGCAGTACTTC
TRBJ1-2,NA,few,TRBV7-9,CASSRSSPRTNYGYTF,TGTGCCAGCAGCAGATCAAGCCCCAGAACTAACTATGGCTACACCTTC
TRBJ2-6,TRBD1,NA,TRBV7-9,CASSLFGTVSSGVNVLTF,TGTGCCAGCAGCTTGTTCGGGACAGTGAGCTCTGGGGTCAACGTCCTGACTTTC